This T cell receptor beta chain was profiled in a study of shared clonotypes between healthy human individuals. Study-level results: Although depth was large, rarefaction showed that sequencing of the sorted subsets was incomplete.

The sample holds a few counts of this clone. Antigen unknown. The germline V gene has CDR1 MDHEN and CDR2 SYDVKM. The germline V and J ends were trimmed by 2 bases and 5 bases, with 7 bases remaining between them. This CDR3 contains 13 residues. Deep-level settings were used for running the assay. Authors' data handling: Junction-only immunoSEQ data arrived without quality scores, meaning filtering differed. The repertoire was sequenced with immunoSEQ multiplex PCR; TCRdb's copy has only in-frame clones and lacks some. V and J calls and clone size are given by that table; D and trimming were obtained from the DNA. Of millions of clones listed, around 94% are singletons.

This receptor was identified in a man aged 18 to 29 in good health. Sequenced material: naive CD4+ T cells sorted from blood. Subset meaning: CD45RA+ positively selected. V is TRBV28 and J is TRBJ1-5; D not certain. Here the CDR3 DNA reads TGTGCCAGCAGTTTACCGGGGTATCAGCCCCAGCATTTT. Its protein is CASSLPGYQPQHF.